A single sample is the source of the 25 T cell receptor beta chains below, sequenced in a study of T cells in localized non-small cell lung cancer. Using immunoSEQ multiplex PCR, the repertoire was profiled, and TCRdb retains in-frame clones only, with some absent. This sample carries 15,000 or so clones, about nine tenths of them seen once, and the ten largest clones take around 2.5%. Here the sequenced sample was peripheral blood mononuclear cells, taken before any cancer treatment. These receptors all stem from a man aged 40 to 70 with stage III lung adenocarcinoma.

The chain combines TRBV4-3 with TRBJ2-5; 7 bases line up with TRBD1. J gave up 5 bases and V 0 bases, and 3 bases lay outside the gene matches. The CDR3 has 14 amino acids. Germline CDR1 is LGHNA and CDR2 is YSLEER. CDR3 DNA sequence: TGCGCCAGCAGCCAAGAAAACAGGGGCGAGACCCAGTACTTC. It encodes CASSQENRGETQYF.

CDR3 nucleotides: TGTGCCAGCAGCCAAGATCACCTAAATGAAAAACTGTTTTTT. Translating it yields CASSQDHLNEKLFF. V and J are TRBV4-2 and TRBJ1-4, with D unclear. Germline V gives CDR1 LGHNA, CDR2 YNFKEQ. V lost 0 bases, J lost 5 bases, and 7 bases lay in between. This CDR3 is 14 amino acids long.

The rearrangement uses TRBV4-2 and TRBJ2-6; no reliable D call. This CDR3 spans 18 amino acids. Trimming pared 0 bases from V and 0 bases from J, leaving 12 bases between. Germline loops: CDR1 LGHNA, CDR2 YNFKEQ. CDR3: CASSQDSGLSSGANVLTF. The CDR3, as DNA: TGTGCCAGCAGCCAAGACTCGGGTTTAAGCTCTGGGGCCAACGTCCTGACTTTC.

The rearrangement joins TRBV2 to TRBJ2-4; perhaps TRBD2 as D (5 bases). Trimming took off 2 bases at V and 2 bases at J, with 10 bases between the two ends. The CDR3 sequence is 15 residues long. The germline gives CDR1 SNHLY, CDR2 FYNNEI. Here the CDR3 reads CASSEIGGSKNIQYF. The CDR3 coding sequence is TGTGCCAGCAGTGAAATCGGAGGTTCCAAAAACATTCAGTACTTC.

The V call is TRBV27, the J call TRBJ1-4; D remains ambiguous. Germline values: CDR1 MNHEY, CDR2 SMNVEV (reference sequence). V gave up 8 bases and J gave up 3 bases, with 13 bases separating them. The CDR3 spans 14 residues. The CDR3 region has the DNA TGTGCCAGCTCCACTTGGGTAGCTAATGAAAAACTGTTTTTT. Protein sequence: CASSTWVANEKLFF. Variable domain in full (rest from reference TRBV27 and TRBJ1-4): EAQVTQNPRYLITVTGKKLTVTCSQNMNHEYMSWYRQDPGLGLRQIYYSMNVEVTDKGDVPEGYKVSRKEKRNFPLILESPSPNQTSLYFCASSTWVANEKLFFGSGTQLSVL.

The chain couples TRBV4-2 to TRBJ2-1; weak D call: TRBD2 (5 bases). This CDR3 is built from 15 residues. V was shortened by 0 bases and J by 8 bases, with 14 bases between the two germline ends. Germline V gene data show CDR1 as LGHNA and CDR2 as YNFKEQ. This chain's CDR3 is CASSQDILKDYEQFF. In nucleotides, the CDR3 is TGTGCCAGCAGCCAAGACATCCTTAAGGACTATGAGCAGTTCTTC.

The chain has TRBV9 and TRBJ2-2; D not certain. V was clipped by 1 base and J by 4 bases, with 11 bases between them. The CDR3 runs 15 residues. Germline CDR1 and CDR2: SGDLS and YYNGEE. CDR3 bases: TGTGCCAGCAGCGTATCTGGCGGTAGCACCGGGGAGCTGTTTTTT. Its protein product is CASSVSGGSTGELFF.

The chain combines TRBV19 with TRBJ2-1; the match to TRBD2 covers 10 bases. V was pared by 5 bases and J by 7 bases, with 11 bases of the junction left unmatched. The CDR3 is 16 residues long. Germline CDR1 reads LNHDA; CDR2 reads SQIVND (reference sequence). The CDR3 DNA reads TGTGCCAGTAGTCAAAATCTAGCGGGAGTCTCTAATGAGCAGTTCTTC. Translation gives CASSQNLAGVSNEQFF.

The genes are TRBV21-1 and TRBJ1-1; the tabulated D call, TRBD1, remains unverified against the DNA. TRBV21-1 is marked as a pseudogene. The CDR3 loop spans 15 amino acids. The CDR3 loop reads CASSRTGLMNTEAFF. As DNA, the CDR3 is TGTGCCAGCAGCAGGACAGGGCTCATGAACACTGAAGCTTTCTTT.

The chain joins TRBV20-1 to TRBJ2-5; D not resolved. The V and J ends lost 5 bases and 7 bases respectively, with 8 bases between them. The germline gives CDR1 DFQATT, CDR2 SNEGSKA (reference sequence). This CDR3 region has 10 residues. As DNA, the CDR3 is TGCAGTGCTCAGGCGAGGACCCAGTACTTC. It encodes CSAQARTQYF.

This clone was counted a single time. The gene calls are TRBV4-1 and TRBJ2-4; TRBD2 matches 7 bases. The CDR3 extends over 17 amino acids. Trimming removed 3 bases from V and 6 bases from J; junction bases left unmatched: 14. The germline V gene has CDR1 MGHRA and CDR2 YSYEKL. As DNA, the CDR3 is TGCGCCAGCAGCCACCCCTTACGAGGGAGGGCTCCAAACATTCAGTACTTC. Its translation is CASSHPLRGRAPNIQYF.

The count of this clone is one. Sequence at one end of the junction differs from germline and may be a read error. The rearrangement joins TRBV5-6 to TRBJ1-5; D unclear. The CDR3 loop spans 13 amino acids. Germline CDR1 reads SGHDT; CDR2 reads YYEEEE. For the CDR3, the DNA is TGTGCCAGCACCTTGGGTGGCAATCAGCCCCAGCATTTT. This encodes CASTLGGNQPQHF.

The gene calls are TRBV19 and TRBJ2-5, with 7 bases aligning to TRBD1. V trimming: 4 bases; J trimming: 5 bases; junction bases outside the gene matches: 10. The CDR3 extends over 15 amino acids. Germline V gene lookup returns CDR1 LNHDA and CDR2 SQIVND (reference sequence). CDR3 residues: CASSTGDSPGETQYF. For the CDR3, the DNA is TGTGCCAGTAGTACAGGGGACAGCCCGGGGGAGACCCAGTACTTC.

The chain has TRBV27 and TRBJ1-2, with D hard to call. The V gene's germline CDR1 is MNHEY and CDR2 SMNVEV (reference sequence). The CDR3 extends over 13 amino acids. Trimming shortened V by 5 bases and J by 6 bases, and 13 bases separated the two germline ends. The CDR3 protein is CASSPSKRDGYTF. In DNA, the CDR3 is TGTGCCAGCAGTCCGTCAAAAAGGGATGGCTACACCTTC.

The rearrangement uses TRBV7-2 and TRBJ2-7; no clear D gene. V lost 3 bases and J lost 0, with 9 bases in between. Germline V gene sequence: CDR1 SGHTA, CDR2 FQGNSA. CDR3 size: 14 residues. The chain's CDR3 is CASSLWGSSYEQYF. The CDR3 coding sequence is TGTGCCAGCAGCTTGTGGGGATCCTCCTACGAGCAGTACTTC.

CDR3 DNA: TGTGCCAGCTCACCGGGACAAAGAGGGGAGACCCAGTACTTC. Its translation is CASSPGQRGETQYF. The chain has TRBV18 and TRBJ2-5, with a tentative D call TRBD1 (6 bases). V shed 3 bases and J shed 5 bases, with 13 bases lying between them. Germline assignment: CDR1 KGHSH and CDR2 LQKENI. This CDR3 has 14 amino acids.

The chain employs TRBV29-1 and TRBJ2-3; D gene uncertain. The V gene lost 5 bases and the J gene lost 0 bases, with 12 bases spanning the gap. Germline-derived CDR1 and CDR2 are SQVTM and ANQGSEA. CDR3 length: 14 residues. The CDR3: CSVRTGASTDTQYF. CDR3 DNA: TGCAGCGTTCGGACCGGTGCTAGCACAGATACGCAGTATTTT.

The CDR3 DNA is TGTGCCAGCAGTGAAGTCCGGTGGGGATCCTACGAGCAGTACTTC. Amino acids: CASSEVRWGSYEQYF. V gene TRBV6-1 combines with J gene TRBJ2-7; D unclear. The ends were cut back, 1 base at V and 1 base at J, with 11 bases in the middle. CDR1 MNHNS and CDR2 SASEGT come from the germline V gene. The length of the CDR3 is 15 residues.

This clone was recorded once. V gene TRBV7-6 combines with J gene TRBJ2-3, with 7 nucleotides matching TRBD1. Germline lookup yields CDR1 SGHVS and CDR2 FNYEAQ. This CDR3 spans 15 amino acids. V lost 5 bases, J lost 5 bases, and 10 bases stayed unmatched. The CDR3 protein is CASSPRQGPVDTQYF. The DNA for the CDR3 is TGTGCCAGCAGCCCAAGACAGGGCCCGGTAGATACGCAGTATTTT. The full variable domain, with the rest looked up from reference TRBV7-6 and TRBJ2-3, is GAGVSQSPRYKVTKRGQDVALRCDPISGHVSLYWYRQALGQGPEFLTYFNYEAQQDKSGLPNDRFSAERPEGSISTLTIQRTEQRDSAMYRCASSPRQGPVDTQYFGPGTRLTVL.

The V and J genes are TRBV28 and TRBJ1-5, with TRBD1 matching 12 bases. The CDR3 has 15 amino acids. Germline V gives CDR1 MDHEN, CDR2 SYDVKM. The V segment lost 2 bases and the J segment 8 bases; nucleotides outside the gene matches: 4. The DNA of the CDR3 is TGTGCCAGCAGTTTACCGGGACAGGGGGCTAAGCCCCAGCATTTT. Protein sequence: CASSLPGQGAKPQHF.

Written as DNA, the CDR3 is TGCGCCAGCAGCTTGGGAGGGGCCGAGACCCAGTACTTC. It codes for CASSLGGAETQYF. The genes are TRBV5-1 and TRBJ2-5; D might be TRBD1 or TRBD2, each matching 5 bases. Trimming pared 0 bases from V and 5 bases from J, leaving 8 bases between. The CDR3 consists of 13 residues. The germline V gene encodes CDR1 SGHRS and CDR2 YFSETQ.

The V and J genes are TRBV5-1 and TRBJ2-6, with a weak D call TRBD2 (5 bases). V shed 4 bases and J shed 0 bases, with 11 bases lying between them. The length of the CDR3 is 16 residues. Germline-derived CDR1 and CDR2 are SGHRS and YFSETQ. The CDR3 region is CASSLPDYSGANVLTF. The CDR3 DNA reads TGCGCCAGCAGCCTCCCTGACTACTCTGGGGCCAACGTCCTGACTTTC. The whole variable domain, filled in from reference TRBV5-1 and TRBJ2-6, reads KAGVTQTPRYLIKTRGQQVTLSCSPISGHRSVSWYQQTPGQGLQFLFEYFSETQRNKGNFPGRFSGRQFSNSRSEMNVSTLELGDSALYLCASSLPDYSGANVLTFGAGSRLTVL.

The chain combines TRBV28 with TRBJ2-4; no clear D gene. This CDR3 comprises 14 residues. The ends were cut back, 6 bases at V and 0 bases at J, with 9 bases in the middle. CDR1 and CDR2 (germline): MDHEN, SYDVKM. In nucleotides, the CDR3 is TGTGCCAGCAGGCCTTATATAGCCAAAAACATTCAGTACTTC. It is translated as CASRPYIAKNIQYF.

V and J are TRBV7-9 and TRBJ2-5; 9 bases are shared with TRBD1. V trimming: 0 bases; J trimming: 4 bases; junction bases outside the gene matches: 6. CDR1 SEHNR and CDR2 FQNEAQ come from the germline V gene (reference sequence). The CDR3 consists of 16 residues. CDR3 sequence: CASSLAGDRARETQYF. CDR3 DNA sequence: TGTGCCAGCAGCTTAGCGGGGGACAGGGCGCGAGAGACCCAGTACTTC.

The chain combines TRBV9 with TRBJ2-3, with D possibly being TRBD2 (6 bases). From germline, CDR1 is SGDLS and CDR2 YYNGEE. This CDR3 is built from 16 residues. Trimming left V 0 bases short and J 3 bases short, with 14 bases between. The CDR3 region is CASSVDRGIETDTQYF. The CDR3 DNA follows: TGTGCCAGCAGCGTAGACCGCGGGATTGAGACAGATACGCAGTATTTT.